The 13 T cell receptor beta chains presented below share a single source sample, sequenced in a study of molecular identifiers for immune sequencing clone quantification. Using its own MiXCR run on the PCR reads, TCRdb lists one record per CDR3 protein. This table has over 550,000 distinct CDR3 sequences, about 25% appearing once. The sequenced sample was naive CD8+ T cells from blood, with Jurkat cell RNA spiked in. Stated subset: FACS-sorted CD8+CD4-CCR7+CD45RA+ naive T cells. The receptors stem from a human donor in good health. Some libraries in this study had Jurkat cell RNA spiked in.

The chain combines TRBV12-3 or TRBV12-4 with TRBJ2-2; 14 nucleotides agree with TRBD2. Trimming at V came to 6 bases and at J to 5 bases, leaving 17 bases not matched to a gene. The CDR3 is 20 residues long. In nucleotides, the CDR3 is TGTGCCAGCAGGGGACTAGCGGGGGCCCTCCGACTCAACGGTACCGGGGAGCTGTTTTTT. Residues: CASRGLAGALRLNGTGELFF.

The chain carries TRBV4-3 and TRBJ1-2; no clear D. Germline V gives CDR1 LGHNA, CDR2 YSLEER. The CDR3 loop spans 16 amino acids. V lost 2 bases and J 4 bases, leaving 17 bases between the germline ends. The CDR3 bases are TGCGCCAGCAGCCAAAACTCTTTAAGCACCGTCTATGGCTACACCTTC. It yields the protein CASSQNSLSTVYGYTF.

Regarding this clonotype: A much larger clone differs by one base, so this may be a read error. The CDR3 loop is CTSSIADNSYEQYF. CDR3 DNA sequence: TGTACCAGTAGTATTGCGGACAACTCCTACGAGCAGTACTTC. The rearrangement uses TRBV19 and TRBJ2-7; TRBD1 might be the D (5 bases). Germline CDR1 reads LNHDA; CDR2 reads SQIVND (reference sequence). The CDR3 runs 14 residues.

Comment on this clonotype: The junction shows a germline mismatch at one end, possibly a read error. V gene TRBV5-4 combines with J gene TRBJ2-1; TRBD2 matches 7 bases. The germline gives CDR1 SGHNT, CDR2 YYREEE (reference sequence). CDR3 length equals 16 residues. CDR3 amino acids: CASSLAGTTLYIEQFF. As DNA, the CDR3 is TGTGCCAGCAGCTTGGCCGGGACTACCCTCTACATTGAGCAGTTCTTC.

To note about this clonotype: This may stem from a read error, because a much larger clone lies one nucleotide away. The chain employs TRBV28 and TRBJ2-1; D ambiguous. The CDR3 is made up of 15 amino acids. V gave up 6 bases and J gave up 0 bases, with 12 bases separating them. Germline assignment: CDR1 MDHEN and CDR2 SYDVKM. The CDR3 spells CASSLKKSSYNEQFF. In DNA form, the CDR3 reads TGTGCCAGCAGCCTCAAGAAAAGCTCCTACAATGAGCAGTTCTTC.

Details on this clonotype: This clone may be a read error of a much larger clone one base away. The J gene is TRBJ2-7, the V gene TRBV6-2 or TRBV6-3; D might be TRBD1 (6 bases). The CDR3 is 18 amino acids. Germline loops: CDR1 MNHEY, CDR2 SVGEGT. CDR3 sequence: CASGYTPWSPGQDYEQYF. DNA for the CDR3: TGTGCCAGCGGTTACACTCCGTGGTCCCCGGGACAAGATTACGAGCAGTACTTC.

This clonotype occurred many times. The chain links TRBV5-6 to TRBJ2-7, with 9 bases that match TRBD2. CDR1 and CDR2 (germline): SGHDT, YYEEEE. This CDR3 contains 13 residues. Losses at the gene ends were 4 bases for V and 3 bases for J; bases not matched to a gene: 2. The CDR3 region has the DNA TGTGCCAGCAGCCTAGCGGGGCTCTACGAGCAGTACTTC. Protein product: CASSLAGLYEQYF.

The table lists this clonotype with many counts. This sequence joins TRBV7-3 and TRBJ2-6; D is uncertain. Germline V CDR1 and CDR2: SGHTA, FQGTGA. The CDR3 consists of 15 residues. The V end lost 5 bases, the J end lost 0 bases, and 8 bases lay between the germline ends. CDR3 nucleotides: TGTGCCAGCAGCAGACCAAACTCTGGGGCCAACGTCCTGACTTTC. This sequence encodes CASSRPNSGANVLTF. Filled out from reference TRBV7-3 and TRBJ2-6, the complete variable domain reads GAGVSQTPSNKVTEKGKYVELRCDPISGHTALYWYRQSLGQGPEFLIYFQGTGAADDSGLPNDRFFAVRPEGSVSTLKIQRTERGDSAVYLCASSRPNSGANVLTFGAGSRLTVL.

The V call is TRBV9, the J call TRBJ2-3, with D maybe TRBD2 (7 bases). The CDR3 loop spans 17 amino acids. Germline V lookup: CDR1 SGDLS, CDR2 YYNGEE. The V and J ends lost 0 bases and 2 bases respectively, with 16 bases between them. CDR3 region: CASSVVGGGYTTDTQYF. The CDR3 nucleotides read TGTGCCAGCAGCGTAGTAGGGGGGGGCTATACCACAGATACGCAGTATTTT.

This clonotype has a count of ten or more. The CDR3 DNA sequence: TGTGCCAGCACCAACGAACCTGGGGGATGGGACGGGCAGTACTTC. It encodes CASTNEPGGWDGQYF. This rearrangement joins TRBV7-2 to TRBJ2-7; the D gene could be TRBD1 or TRBD2 (5 bases each). The CDR3 is 15 residues long. Germline V gene lookup returns CDR1 SGHTA and CDR2 FQGNSA. Trimming cost V 7 bases and J 9 bases, with 25 bases left between them. Full variable domain (missing parts from reference TRBV7-2 and TRBJ2-7): GAGVSQSPSNKVTEKGKDVELRCDPISGHTALYWYRQSLGQGLEFLIYFQGNSAPDKSGLPSDRFSAERTGGSVSTLTIQRTQQEDSAVYLCASTNEPGGWDGQYFGPGTRLTVT.

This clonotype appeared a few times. For the CDR3, the DNA is TGTGCCAGCTTCACGGGGGGGCCAACAGATACGCAGTATTTT. Its translation is CASFTGGPTDTQYF. This chain joins TRBV6-5 and TRBJ2-3, with 8 positions matching TRBD2. The V gene end was trimmed by 8 bases and the J gene end by 3 bases; junction bases not matched to a gene: 7. Germline values: CDR1 MNHEY, CDR2 SVGAGI. CDR3 size: 14 residues.

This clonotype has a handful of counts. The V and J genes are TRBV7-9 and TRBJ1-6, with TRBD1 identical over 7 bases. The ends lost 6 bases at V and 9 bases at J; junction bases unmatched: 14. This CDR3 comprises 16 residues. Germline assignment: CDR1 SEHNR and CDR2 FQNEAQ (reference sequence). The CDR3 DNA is TGTGCCAGCAGTCTACCCATCACAGGGGATTTTTCACCCCTCCACTTT. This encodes CASSLPITGDFSPLHF. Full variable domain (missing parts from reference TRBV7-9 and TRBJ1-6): DTGVSQNPRHKITKRGQNVTFRCDPISEHNRLYWYRQTLGQGPEFLTYFQNEAQLEKSRLLSDRFSAERPKGSFSTLEIQRTEQGDSAMYLCASSLPITGDFSPLHFGNGTRLTVT.

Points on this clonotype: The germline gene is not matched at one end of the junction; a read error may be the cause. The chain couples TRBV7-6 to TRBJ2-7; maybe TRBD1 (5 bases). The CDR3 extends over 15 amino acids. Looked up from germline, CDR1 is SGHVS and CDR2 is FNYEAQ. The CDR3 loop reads CAGSIGADRTYEQYF. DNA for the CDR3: TGTGCCGGCAGCATAGGAGCAGACAGAACCTACGAGCAGTACTTC.